This TCR beta chain is drawn from a study of human T cells and chemical hapten exposure. Looking at the study overall: Small pooled library volume differences chiefly drove per-sample TCR yield variation.

TCRdb redid the calling of the RACE reads with MiXCR, one entry per CDR3 protein. The sample carries tens of thousands of distinct CDR3 sequences, 11% recorded once. In regard to this clonotype: What it binds is unknown.

The study's findings and limits: Expanded TCRs created a significantly greater count of big CDR3 similarity clusters than controls did. Because they had alopecia, donors may respond immunologically unlike healthy people.

Time point indicated: patch test 3, about 24 weeks after DPC sensitization. The treatment denotes: therapeutic diphenylcyclopropenone sensitization with weekly scalp DPC. This TCR was sampled from a woman between 50 and 59 years old with alopecia areata. Some clones in this sample may be carry-over from other donors' samples. The sequencing used whole blood, collected in connection with sensitization to the hapten diphenylcyclopropenone (DPC).

The CDR3 DNA reads as TGTGCCAGCAATTCAGGGGGAAATGAAAAACTGTTTTTT. Its translation: CASNSGGNEKLFF. This sequence joins TRBV2 and TRBJ1-4; TRBD1 aligns across 7 bases. Germline CDR1 SNHLY, CDR2 FYNNEI. V lost 7 bases and J lost 5; bases outside the gene matches: 4. The CDR3 runs 13 residues.